The 9 T cell receptor beta chains reported below all come from one sample, sequenced in a study of Ad26.COV2.S vaccination and SARS-CoV-2 variants. Assay: immunoSEQ multiplex PCR; the TCRdb copy retains only in-frame clones and omits some. The sample lists 300,000 to 450,000 clones, roughly 81% occurring once. Treatment denoted: around 19 received Ad26.COV2.S at low or high dose, single or two shots; about 5 received placebo; per-sample allocation not given. Samples were taken on day 63 after the first vaccine or placebo injection. The sequencing used peripheral blood, collected in a trial of Ad26.COV2.S vaccine versus placebo. The receptors derive from a person aged 18-60 years who received the Ad26.COV2.S COVID-19 vaccine or a placebo.

The V call is TRBV27, the J call TRBJ2-1; 7 nucleotides agree with TRBD2. The CDR3 has 20 residues. Germline CDR1 MNHEY, CDR2 SMNVEV (reference sequence). After removal of 3 bases from V and 3 bases from J, the junction contained 20 bases not matched to a gene. The CDR3: CASSFILAVGGTSNYNEQFF. The DNA for the CDR3 is TGTGCCAGCAGTTTCATTCTAGCGGTGGGAGGCACTTCTAACTACAATGAGCAGTTCTTC.

The chain recombines TRBV3-1 (or the pseudogene TRBV3-2) with TRBJ1-6; 7 bases map to TRBD1. The CDR3 is 16 residues long. Germline V gene data show CDR1 as LGHDT and CDR2 as YNNKEL (reference sequence). Trimming cost V 0 bases and J 6 bases; bases outside gene matches: 5. DNA of the CDR3: TGTGCCAGCAGCCAAGATCGCAGGGGGGTTAATTCACCCCTCCACTTT. This sequence encodes CASSQDRRGVNSPLHF.

The chain combines TRBV30 with TRBJ1-1; the D gene is possibly TRBD1 (5 bases). The CDR3 loop spans 12 amino acids. CDR1 GTSNPN and CDR2 SVGIG come from the germline V gene (reference sequence). Trimming left V 2 bases short and J 4 bases short, with 8 bases between. CDR3 residues: CAWSPGGTEAFF. For the CDR3, the DNA is TGTGCCTGGAGTCCGGGGGGCACTGAAGCTTTCTTT.

The chain links TRBV6-4 to TRBJ2-1, with D perhaps given as TRBD1 or TRBD2 (5 bases each). CDR3 length: 14 amino acids. CDR1 and CDR2 (germline): MRHNA, SNTAGT. V was trimmed by 3 bases and J by 8 bases, leaving 14 bases between them. The CDR3 region is CASSEGTGPYEQFF. In DNA, the CDR3 is TGTGCCAGCAGTGAAGGGACCGGGCCCTATGAGCAGTTCTTC.

The chain joins TRBV6-1 to TRBJ1-5, with 9 bases that match TRBD1. The V and J ends lost 0 bases and 5 bases, in that order; junction bases with no gene match: 2. The CDR3 runs to 15 residues. Germline V gene lookup returns CDR1 MNHNS and CDR2 SASEGT. CDR3 in amino acids: CASSEARQGDQPQHF. For the CDR3, the DNA is TGTGCCAGCAGTGAAGCCCGACAGGGGGATCAGCCCCAGCATTTT.

The chain carries TRBV5-4 and TRBJ2-5, with D perhaps matching TRBD2 (5 bases). V was pared by 1 base and J by 3 bases, with 7 bases between. The CDR3 has 13 amino acids. Germline CDR1 SGHNT, CDR2 YYREEE (reference sequence). In DNA, the CDR3 is TGTGCCAGCAGCTTGTGGGAGAAAGAGACCCAGTACTTC. It encodes CASSLWEKETQYF.

This sequence joins TRBV10-3 and TRBJ1-2; TRBD1 matches at 9 bases. This CDR3 is built from 15 residues. The V gene end was trimmed by 2 bases and the J gene end by 4 bases; junction bases not matched to a gene: 5. From germline, CDR1 is ENHRY and CDR2 SYGVKD. The CDR3 spells CAISEVTGGSYGYTF. As DNA, the CDR3 is TGTGCCATCAGTGAGGTCACAGGGGGCAGCTATGGCTACACCTTC.

The rearrangement uses TRBV19 and TRBJ1-5, with TRBD1 identical over 7 bases. CDR1 and CDR2 (germline): LNHDA, SQIVND (reference sequence). CDR3 length: 18 residues. With V trimmed by 4 bases and J by 1 base, 13 bases remained unmatched. The CDR3 loop is CASSNRQGRANSNQPQHF. The DNA for the CDR3 is TGTGCCAGTAGTAACCGACAGGGCCGGGCTAACAGCAATCAGCCCCAGCATTTT.

This clone was seen more than once but under ten times. J is TRBJ1-1 and V is TRBV19; TRBD1 matches 7 bases. V dropped 5 bases and J dropped 0; count of bases not matched to a gene: 3. This CDR3 region has 14 residues. Germline V gene data show CDR1 as LNHDA and CDR2 as SQIVND (reference sequence). The CDR3 reads CASSEGQMNTEAFF. The CDR3 DNA reads as TGTGCCAGTAGTGAGGGACAGATGAACACTGAAGCTTTCTTT. Together with reference TRBV19 and TRBJ1-1, the CDR3 gives the full variable domain: DGGITQSPKYLFRKEGQNVTLSCEQNLNHDAMYWYRQDPGQGLRLIYYSQIVNDFQKGDIAEGYSVSREKKESFPLTVTSAQKNPTAFYLCASSEGQMNTEAFFGQGTRLTVV.